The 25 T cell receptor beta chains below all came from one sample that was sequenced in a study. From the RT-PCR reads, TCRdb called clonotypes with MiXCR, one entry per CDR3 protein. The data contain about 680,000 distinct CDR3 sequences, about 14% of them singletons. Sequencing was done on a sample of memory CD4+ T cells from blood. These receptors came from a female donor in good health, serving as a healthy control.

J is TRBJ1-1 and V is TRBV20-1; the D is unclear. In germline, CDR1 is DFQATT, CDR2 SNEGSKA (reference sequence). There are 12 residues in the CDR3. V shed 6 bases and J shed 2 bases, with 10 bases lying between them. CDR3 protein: CSAWSVNTEAFF. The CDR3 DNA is TGCAGTGCCTGGAGCGTTAACACTGAAGCTTTCTTT.

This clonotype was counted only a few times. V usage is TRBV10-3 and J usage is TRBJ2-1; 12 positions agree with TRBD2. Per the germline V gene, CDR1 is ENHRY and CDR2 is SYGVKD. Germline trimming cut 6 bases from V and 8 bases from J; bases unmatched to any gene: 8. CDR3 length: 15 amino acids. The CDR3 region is CAIRTTSGSIHEQFF. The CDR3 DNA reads TGTGCCATCAGGACGACTAGCGGGAGTATCCATGAGCAGTTCTTC.

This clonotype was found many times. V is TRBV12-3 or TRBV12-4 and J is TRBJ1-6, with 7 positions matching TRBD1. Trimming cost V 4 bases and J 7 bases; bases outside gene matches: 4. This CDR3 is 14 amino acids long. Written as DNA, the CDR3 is TGTGCCAGCAGTTCCTCGGGACAGAATTCACCCCTCCACTTT. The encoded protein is CASSSSGQNSPLHF.

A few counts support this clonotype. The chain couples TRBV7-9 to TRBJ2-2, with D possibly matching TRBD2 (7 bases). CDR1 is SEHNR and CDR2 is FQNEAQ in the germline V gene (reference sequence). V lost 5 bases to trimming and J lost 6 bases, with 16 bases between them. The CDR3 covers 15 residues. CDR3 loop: CASSRGGGSAGELFF. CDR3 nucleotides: TGTGCCAGCAGCCGAGGGGGGGGCTCGGCCGGGGAGCTGTTTTTT.

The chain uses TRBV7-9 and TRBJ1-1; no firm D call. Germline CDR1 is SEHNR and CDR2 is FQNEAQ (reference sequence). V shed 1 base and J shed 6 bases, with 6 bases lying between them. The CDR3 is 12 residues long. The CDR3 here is CASSLGLPEAFF. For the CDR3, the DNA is TGTGCCAGCAGCTTAGGGCTTCCTGAAGCTTTCTTT. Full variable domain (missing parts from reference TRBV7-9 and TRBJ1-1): DTGVSQNPRHKITKRGQNVTFRCDPISEHNRLYWYRQTLGQGPEFLTYFQNEAQLEKSRLLSDRFSAERPKGSFSTLEIQRTEQGDSAMYLCASSLGLPEAFFGQGTRLTVV.

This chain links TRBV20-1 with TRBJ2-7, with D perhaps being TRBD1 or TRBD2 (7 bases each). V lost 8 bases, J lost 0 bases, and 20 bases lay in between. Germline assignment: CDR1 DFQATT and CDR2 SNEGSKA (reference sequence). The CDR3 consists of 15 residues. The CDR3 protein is CSFQGGYASSYEQYF. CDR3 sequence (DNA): TGCAGTTTCCAGGGGGGGTACGCGAGCTCCTACGAGCAGTACTTC.

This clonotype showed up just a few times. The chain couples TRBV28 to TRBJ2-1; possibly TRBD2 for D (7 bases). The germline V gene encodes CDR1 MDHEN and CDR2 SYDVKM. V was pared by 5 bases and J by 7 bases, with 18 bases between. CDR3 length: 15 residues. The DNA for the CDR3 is TGTGCCAGCAGTCCTACAGGGAGGGGCTGGAATGAGCAGTTCTTC. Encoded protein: CASSPTGRGWNEQFF.

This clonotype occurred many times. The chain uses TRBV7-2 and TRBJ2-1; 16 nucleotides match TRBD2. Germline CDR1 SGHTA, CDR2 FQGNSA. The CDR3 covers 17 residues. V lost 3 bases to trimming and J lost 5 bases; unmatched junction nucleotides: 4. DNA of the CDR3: TGTGCCAGCAGCTTCCCGGGGACTAGCGGGAGGGACAATGAGCAGTTCTTC. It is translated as CASSFPGTSGRDNEQFF.

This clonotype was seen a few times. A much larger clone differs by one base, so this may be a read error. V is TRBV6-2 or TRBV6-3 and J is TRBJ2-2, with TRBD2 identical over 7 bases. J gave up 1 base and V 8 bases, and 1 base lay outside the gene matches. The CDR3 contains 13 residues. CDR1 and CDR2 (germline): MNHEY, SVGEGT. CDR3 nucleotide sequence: TGTGCCAGCGCTAGCGGGAACACCGGGGAGCTGTTTTTT. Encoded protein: CASASGNTGELFF.

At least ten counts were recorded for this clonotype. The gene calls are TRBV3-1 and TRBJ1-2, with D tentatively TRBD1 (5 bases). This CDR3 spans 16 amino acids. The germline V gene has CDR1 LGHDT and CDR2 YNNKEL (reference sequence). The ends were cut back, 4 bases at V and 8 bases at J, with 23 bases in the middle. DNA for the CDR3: TGTGCCAGCAGCCCATTAGGGGACGTCCGGGAGCGGGGCTACACCTTC. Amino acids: CASSPLGDVRERGYTF.

This CDR3 reads CAISEGSGSNEQFF. CDR3 nucleotides: TGTGCCATCAGTGAGGGTAGCGGGAGCAATGAGCAGTTCTTC. The chain employs TRBV10-3 and TRBJ2-1, with 9 bases lining up with TRBD2. Germline V gives CDR1 ENHRY, CDR2 SYGVKD. With 2 bases clipped from V and 6 bases from J, the junction kept 2 bases outside the gene matches. This CDR3 has 14 amino acids.

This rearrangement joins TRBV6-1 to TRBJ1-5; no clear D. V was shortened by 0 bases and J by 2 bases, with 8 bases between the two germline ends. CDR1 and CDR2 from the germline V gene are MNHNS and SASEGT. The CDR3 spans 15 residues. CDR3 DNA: TGTGCCAGCAGTGAAGCGCAGACCGGCAATCAGCCCCAGCATTTT. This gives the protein CASSEAQTGNQPQHF.

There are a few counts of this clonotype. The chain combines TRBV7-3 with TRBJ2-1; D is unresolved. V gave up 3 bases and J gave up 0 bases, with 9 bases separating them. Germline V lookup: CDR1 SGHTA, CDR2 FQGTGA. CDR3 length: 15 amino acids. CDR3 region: CASSLLRSSYNEQFF. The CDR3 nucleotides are TGTGCCAGCAGCTTGCTACGTAGCTCCTACAATGAGCAGTTCTTC.

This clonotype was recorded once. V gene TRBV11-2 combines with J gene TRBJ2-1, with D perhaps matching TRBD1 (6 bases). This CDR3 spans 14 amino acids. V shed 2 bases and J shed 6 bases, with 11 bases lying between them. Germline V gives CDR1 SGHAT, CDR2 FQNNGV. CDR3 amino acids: CASSLNRDGNEQFF. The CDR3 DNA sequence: TGTGCCAGCAGCTTAAACAGGGATGGCAATGAGCAGTTCTTC.

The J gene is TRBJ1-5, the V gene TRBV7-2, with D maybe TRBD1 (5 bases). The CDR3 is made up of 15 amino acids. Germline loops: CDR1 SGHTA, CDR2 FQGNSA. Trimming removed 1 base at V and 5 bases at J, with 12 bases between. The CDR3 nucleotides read TGTGCCAGCAGCTTAGAAGGACGGGGACATCAGCCCCAGCATTTT. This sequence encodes CASSLEGRGHQPQHF.

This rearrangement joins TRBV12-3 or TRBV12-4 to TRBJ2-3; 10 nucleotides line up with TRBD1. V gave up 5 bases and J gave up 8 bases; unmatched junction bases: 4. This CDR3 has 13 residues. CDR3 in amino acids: CASSPGQGGTQYF. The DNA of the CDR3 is TGTGCCAGCAGTCCAGGACAGGGGGGTACGCAGTATTTT.

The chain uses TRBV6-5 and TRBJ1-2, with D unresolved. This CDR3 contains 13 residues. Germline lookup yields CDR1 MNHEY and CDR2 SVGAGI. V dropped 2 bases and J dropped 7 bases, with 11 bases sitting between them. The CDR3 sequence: CASSYTSGSGYTF. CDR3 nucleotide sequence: TGTGCCAGCAGTTACACTTCAGGTTCTGGCTACACCTTC.

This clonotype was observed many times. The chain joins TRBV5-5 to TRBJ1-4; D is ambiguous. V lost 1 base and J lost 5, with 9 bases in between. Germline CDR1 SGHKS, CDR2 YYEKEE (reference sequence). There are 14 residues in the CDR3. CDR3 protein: CASSLRQRNEKLFF. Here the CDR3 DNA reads TGTGCCAGCAGCTTGAGGCAGAGAAATGAAAAACTGTTTTTT.

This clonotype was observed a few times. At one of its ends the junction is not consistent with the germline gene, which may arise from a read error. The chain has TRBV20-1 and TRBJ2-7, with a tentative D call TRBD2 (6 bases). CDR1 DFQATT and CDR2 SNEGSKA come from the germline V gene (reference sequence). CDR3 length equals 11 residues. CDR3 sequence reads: CSARGDFSNMF. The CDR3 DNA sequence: TGCAGTGCTAGAGGGGACTTCTCAAATATGTTC.

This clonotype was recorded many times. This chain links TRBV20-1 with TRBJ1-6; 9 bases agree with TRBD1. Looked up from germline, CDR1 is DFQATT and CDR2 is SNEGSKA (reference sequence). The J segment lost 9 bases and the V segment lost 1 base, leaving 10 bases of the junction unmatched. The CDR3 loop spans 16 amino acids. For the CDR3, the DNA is TGCAGTGCTAGAGCCTTCACGGGACAGGGACTTTCACCCCTCCACTTT. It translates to CSARAFTGQGLSPLHF.

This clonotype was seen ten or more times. The CDR3 nucleotides are TGCAGTGCTAGAGAAAATGCGGGGCACGGTACAGCTTTCTTT. This translates into CSARENAGHGTAFF. The chain employs TRBV20-1 and TRBJ1-1, with D possibly TRBD1 on 5 matching bases. CDR1 is DFQATT, CDR2 SNEGSKA, per germline (reference sequence). V lost 0 bases to trimming and J lost 10 bases, with 18 bases between them. This CDR3 spans 14 amino acids.

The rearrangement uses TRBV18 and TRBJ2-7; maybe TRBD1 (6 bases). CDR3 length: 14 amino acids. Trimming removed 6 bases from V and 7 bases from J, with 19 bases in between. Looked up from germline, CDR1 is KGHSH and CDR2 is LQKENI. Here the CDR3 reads CASSPPQGAREQYF. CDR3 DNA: TGTGCCAGCTCCCCCCCACAGGGAGCTCGGGAGCAGTACTTC. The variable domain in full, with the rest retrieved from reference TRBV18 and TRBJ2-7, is NAGVMQNPRHLVRRRGQEARLRCSPMKGHSHVYWYRQLPEEGLKFMVYLQKENIIDESGMPKERFSAEFPKEGPSILRIQQVVRGDSAAYFCASSPPQGAREQYFGPGTRLTVT.

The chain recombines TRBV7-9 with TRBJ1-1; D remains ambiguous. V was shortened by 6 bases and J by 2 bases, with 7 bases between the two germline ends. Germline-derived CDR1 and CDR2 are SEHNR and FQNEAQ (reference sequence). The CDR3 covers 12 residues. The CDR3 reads CASRVQNTEAFF. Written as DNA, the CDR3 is TGTGCCAGCAGAGTGCAAAACACTGAAGCTTTCTTT.

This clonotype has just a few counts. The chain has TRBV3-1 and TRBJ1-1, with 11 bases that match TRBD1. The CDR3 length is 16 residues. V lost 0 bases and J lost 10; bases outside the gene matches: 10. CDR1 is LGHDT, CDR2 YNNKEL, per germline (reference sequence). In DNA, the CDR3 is TGTGCCAGCAGCCAAGAGTTACGGGACAGGGGGTTAGGAGCTTTCTTT. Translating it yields CASSQELRDRGLGAFF.

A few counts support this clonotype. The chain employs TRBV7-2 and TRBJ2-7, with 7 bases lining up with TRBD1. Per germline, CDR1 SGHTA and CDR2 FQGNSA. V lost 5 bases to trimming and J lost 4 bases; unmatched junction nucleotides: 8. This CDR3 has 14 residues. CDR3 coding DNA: TGTGCCAGCAGCCCCGGGACAGAGAGGTACGAGCAGTACTTC. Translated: CASSPGTERYEQYF.